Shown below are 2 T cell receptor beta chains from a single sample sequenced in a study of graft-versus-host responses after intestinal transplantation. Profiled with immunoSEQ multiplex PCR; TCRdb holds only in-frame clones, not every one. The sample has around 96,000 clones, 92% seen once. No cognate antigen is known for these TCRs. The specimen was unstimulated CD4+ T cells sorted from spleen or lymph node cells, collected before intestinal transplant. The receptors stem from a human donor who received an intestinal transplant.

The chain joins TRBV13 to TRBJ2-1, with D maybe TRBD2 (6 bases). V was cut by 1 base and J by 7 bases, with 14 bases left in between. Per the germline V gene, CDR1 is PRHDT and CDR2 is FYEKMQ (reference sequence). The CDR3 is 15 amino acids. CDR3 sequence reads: CASSLAPFGGNEQFF. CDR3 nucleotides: TGTGCCAGCAGCTTAGCCCCTTTTGGGGGGAATGAGCAGTTCTTC.

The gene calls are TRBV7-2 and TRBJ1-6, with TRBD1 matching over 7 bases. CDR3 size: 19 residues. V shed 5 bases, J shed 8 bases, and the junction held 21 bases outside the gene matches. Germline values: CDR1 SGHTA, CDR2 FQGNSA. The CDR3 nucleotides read TGTGCCAGCAGCCCTAACGGCCCACGACAGGGCTCCAAGTATTCACCCCTCCACTTT. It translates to CASSPNGPRQGSKYSPLHF.